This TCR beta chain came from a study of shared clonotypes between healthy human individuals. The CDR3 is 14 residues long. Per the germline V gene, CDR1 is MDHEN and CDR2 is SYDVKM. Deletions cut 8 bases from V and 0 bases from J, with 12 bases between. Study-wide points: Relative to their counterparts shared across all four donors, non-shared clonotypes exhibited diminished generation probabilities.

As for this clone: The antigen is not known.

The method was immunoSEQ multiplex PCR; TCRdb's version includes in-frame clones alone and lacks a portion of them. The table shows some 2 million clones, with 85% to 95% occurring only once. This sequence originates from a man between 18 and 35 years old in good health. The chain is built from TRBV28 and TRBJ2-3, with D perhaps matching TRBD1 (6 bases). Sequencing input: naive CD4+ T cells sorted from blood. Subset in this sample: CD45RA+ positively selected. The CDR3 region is CASRQASSTDTQYF. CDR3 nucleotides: TGTGCCAGCCGACAGGCCTCTAGCACAGATACGCAGTATTTT. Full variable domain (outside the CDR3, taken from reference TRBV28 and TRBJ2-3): DVKVTQSSRYLVKRTGEKVFLECVQDMDHENMFWYRQDPGLGLRLIYFSYDVKMKEKGDIPEGYSVSREKKERFSLILESASTNQTSMYLCASRQASSTDTQYFGPGTRLTVL.